The 26 T cell receptor beta chains listed next were all sequenced from one sample in a study of PD-L1 blockade in urothelial cancer. TCRdb's copy holds only in-frame clones and misses some; the assay was immunoSEQ multiplex PCR. The profile covers about 80,000 clones, with approximately 86% appearing a single time and 4.5% to 7% taken by the ten largest. The specimen was PBMCs, collected around atezolizumab (anti-PD-L1) treatment. The source is a woman aged 70-85 years with urothelial cancer.

J is TRBJ1-1 and V is TRBV19; no firm D call. Germline loops: CDR1 LNHDA, CDR2 SQIVND (reference sequence). V lost 1 base and J 4 bases, leaving 10 bases between the germline ends. The CDR3 contains 14 residues. The CDR3 is CASSIGRDPTEAFF. The CDR3 DNA reads as TGTGCCAGTAGTATAGGGAGGGATCCCACTGAAGCTTTCTTT.

The genes are TRBV7-2 and TRBJ2-7; TRBD2 agrees at 7 bases. Germline V gene data show CDR1 as SGHTA and CDR2 as FQGNSA. The CDR3 consists of 15 residues. J was trimmed by 5 bases and V by 2 bases; bases with no gene match: 9. In nucleotides, the CDR3 is TGTGCCAGCAGCTTAATGGGGAGGGACTTCGACGAGCAGTACTTC. Translated, it gives CASSLMGRDFDEQYF.

This clone was seen a handful of times. The chain employs TRBV5-1 and TRBJ1-2, with TRBD1 matching over 9 bases. The CDR3 runs to 13 residues. From germline, CDR1 is SGHRS and CDR2 YFSETQ. Losses at the gene ends were 4 bases for V and 5 bases for J; bases not matched to a gene: 3. CDR3: CASSPQGAYGYTF. The DNA of the CDR3 is TGCGCCAGCAGCCCACAGGGGGCTTATGGCTACACCTTC.

The chain has TRBV4-2 and TRBJ1-2; 7 bases match TRBD1. This CDR3 has 15 residues. J lost 3 bases, V lost 3 bases, and 7 bases had no gene match. Germline values: CDR1 LGHNA, CDR2 YNFKEQ. The CDR3 DNA reads TGTGCCAGCAGCCAGAGTCAGGGGGACGACTATGGCTACACCTTC. Amino acids: CASSQSQGDDYGYTF.

In regard to this clone: The sample has other DNA sequences that encode this CDR3 too. This chain links TRBV5-1 with TRBJ1-1, with D maybe TRBD1 (6 bases). The CDR3 is 14 residues long. Germline V lookup: CDR1 SGHRS, CDR2 YFSETQ. Between the trimmed V and J ends, which lost 2 bases and 0 bases, there was a span of 8 bases. The CDR3 reads CASSLTGLNTEAFF. The CDR3 DNA follows: TGCGCCAGCAGCTTAACAGGGTTGAACACTGAAGCTTTCTTT.

CDR3 bases: TGTGCCACCAGCTCGACGAGAATAAATACCGGGACAGATAGTTCTTGGGAAAAACTGTTTTTT. Its translation: CATSSTRINTGTDSSWEKLFF. The genes are TRBV15 and TRBJ1-4; 7 bases fit TRBD1. The V gene's germline CDR1 is LNHNV and CDR2 YYDKDF (reference sequence). The CDR3 sequence is 21 residues long. Trimming at V came to 5 bases and at J to 8 bases, leaving 29 bases not matched to a gene.

This chain uses TRBV2 with TRBJ1-1, with D maybe TRBD1 (6 bases). The CDR3 is made up of 12 amino acids. Trimming removed 3 bases at V and 8 bases at J, with 10 bases between. Germline CDR1 and CDR2: SNHLY and FYNNEI. CDR3 region: CASSEDSREAFF. CDR3 nucleotides: TGTGCCAGCAGTGAGGACAGCCGGGAAGCTTTCTTT. Full variable domain (rest looked up from reference TRBV2 and TRBJ1-1): EPEVTQTPSHQVTQMGQEVILRCVPISNHLYFYWYRQILGQKVEFLVSFYNNEISEKSEIFDDQFSVERPDGSNFTLKIRSTKLEDSAMYFCASSEDSREAFFGQGTRLTVV.

The chain has TRBV7-3 and TRBJ2-2; 7 bases match TRBD1. Losses at the gene ends were 3 bases for V and 0 bases for J; bases not matched to a gene: 4. Germline values: CDR1 SGHTA, CDR2 FQGTGA. The CDR3 has 16 residues. CDR3: CASSFLGQPNTGELFF. The CDR3 DNA sequence: TGTGCCAGCAGCTTCCTGGGACAGCCGAACACCGGGGAGCTGTTTTTT.

The CDR3, as DNA: TGTGCCTGGAGTAAAACAGGGGTAGACGGCTACACCTTC. It yields the protein CAWSKTGVDGYTF. J is TRBJ1-2 and V is TRBV30; 7 nucleotides match TRBD1. The CDR3 has 13 residues. The V and J ends lost 2 bases and 8 bases, in that order; junction bases with no gene match: 8. Germline CDR1 reads GTSNPN; CDR2 reads SVGIG (reference sequence).

CDR3 region: CATRTPMNTEAFF. CDR3 coding DNA: TGTGCCACCCGGACACCGATGAACACTGAAGCTTTCTTT. This chain uses TRBV2 with TRBJ1-1; weak D call: TRBD1 (5 bases). Germline lookup yields CDR1 SNHLY and CDR2 FYNNEI. The CDR3 has 13 residues. Deletions cut 10 bases from V and 0 bases from J, with 12 bases between.

The chain combines TRBV5-1 with TRBJ2-5; D call uncertain. Trimming left V 0 bases short and J 4 bases short, with 10 bases between. Germline CDR1 reads SGHRS; CDR2 reads YFSETQ. The CDR3 runs 14 residues. The CDR3 coding sequence is TGCGCCAGCAGCTTGGGCACGAGAGCAGAGACCCAGTACTTC. Translation: CASSLGTRAETQYF.

Here the CDR3 DNA reads TGTGCCATCTGGGACAGGGGTTCCCCCTACGAGCAGTACTTC. Translation gives CAIWDRGSPYEQYF. The rearrangement joins TRBV10-3 to TRBJ2-7, with 10 positions matching TRBD1. V dropped 8 bases and J dropped 2; count of bases not matched to a gene: 6. CDR3 length: 14 amino acids. The germline CDR1 and CDR2 sequences are ENHRY and SYGVKD.

The chain is built from TRBV27 and TRBJ1-3, with D possibly being TRBD1 (6 bases). With 4 bases removed from V and 4 bases from J, the gap between germline ends came to 11 bases. Germline CDR1 MNHEY, CDR2 SMNVEV (reference sequence). CDR3 length: 14 amino acids. CDR3 loop: CASSSGVEGNTIYF. In DNA, the CDR3 is TGTGCCAGCAGTTCAGGGGTGGAGGGAAACACCATATATTTT.

This clone showed up just a few times. This chain joins TRBV18 and TRBJ2-7, with D perhaps TRBD2 (5 bases). The CDR3 extends over 16 amino acids. Trimming took 0 bases from V and 0 from J, leaving 12 bases between them. Germline V gene sequence: CDR1 KGHSH, CDR2 LQKENI. CDR3 loop: CASSPPSRVSSYEQYF. As DNA, the CDR3 is TGTGCCAGCTCACCACCATCGAGGGTGAGCTCCTACGAGCAGTACTTC.

The gene calls are TRBV7-9 and TRBJ1-2; D remains unclear. The CDR3 is made up of 15 amino acids. From germline, CDR1 is SEHNR and CDR2 FQNEAQ (reference sequence). The V end was cut by 1 base, the J end by 2 bases, with 11 bases between. This chain's CDR3 is CASSLVNSGNYGYTF. Here the CDR3 DNA reads TGTGCCAGCAGCTTAGTCAACTCCGGGAACTATGGCTACACCTTC.

The genes are TRBV5-1 and TRBJ1-5; D ambiguous. Germline CDR1 SGHRS, CDR2 YFSETQ. V was pared by 0 bases and J by 5 bases, with 9 bases between. The length of the CDR3 is 14 residues. CDR3 in DNA: TGCGCCAGCAGCTTGGGCGCAACCGATCAGCCCCAGCATTTT. This translates into CASSLGATDQPQHF.

The chain joins TRBV5-1 to TRBJ2-3; 8 bases line up with TRBD1. The CDR3 consists of 16 residues. J lost 0 bases, V lost 0 bases, and 3 bases had no gene match. Germline V gene lookup returns CDR1 SGHRS and CDR2 YFSETQ. The CDR3 spells CASSLEGQGSTDTQYF. The DNA for the CDR3 is TGCGCCAGCAGCTTGGAAGGACAGGGAAGCACAGATACGCAGTATTTT.

The rearrangement links TRBV19 to TRBJ2-7; 10 positions agree with TRBD1. This CDR3 comprises 15 residues. Germline CDR1 reads LNHDA; CDR2 reads SQIVND (reference sequence). V was pared by 10 bases and J by 2 bases, with 11 bases of the junction left unmatched. Written as DNA, the CDR3 is TGTGCCACCGGAGGACAGGGGGTGACTACCTACGAGCAGTACTTC. This gives the protein CATGGQGVTTYEQYF.

The V call is TRBV9, the J call TRBJ1-3; D unresolved. The CDR3 runs to 15 residues. V was cut by 2 bases and J by 0 bases, with 9 bases left in between. The germline gives CDR1 SGDLS, CDR2 YYNGEE. The CDR3 sequence: CASSVQADSGNTIYF. The CDR3, as DNA: TGTGCCAGCAGCGTGCAGGCCGACTCTGGAAACACCATATATTTT.

The rearrangement links TRBV11-2 to TRBJ2-1, with 10 bases identical to TRBD1. Germline values: CDR1 SGHAT, CDR2 FQNNGV. This CDR3 is built from 14 residues. Trimming cost V 0 bases and J 10 bases; bases outside gene matches: 3. The CDR3 nucleotides read TGTGCCAGCAGCTTAGAGGGACAGGGGAGGGAGCAGTTCTTC. It translates to CASSLEGQGREQFF.

This rearrangement joins TRBV5-4 to TRBJ2-1; 9 nucleotides match TRBD2. There are 16 residues in the CDR3. Germline V gene sequence: CDR1 SGHNT, CDR2 YYREEE (reference sequence). J lost 7 bases, V lost 2 bases, and 10 bases had no gene match. As DNA, the CDR3 is TGTGCCAGCAGCTTCGACGTGGCTAGCGGGACTAATGAGCAGTTCTTC. The encoded protein is CASSFDVASGTNEQFF.

The V and J genes are TRBV27 and TRBJ1-2; D is perhaps TRBD1 (6 bases). This CDR3 region has 16 residues. Trimming removed 6 bases at V and 8 bases at J, with 25 bases between. CDR1 MNHEY and CDR2 SMNVEV come from the germline V gene (reference sequence). CDR3 residues: CASSPSQAQGVRGYTF. CDR3 coding DNA: TGTGCCAGCAGCCCCTCTCAGGCACAGGGCGTGAGGGGCTACACCTTC.

The chain recombines TRBV19 with TRBJ1-6; 10 bases fit TRBD1. CDR3 length: 16 residues. V shed 6 bases and J 9 bases; nucleotides not matched to a gene: 11. The germline V gene encodes CDR1 LNHDA and CDR2 SQIVND (reference sequence). CDR3 DNA: TGTGCCAGTAGGGCCGATGGGACAGGGGAACCTTCACCCCTCCACTTT. It encodes CASRADGTGEPSPLHF.

The chain joins TRBV4-3 to TRBJ2-3, with D maybe TRBD2 (6 bases). The CDR3 has 14 amino acids. V lost 4 bases and J 6 bases, leaving 14 bases between the germline ends. The germline gives CDR1 LGHNA, CDR2 YSLEER. The CDR3, as DNA: TGCGCCAGCAGCCCGGTGGGGGGTGGGGATACGCAGTATTTT. Translated, it gives CASSPVGGGDTQYF.

V gene TRBV7-9 combines with J gene TRBJ2-1, with D possibly being TRBD1 (6 bases). CDR1 and CDR2 from the germline V gene are SEHNR and FQNEAQ (reference sequence). The CDR3 runs 14 residues. V lost 7 bases and J 0 bases, leaving 10 bases between the germline ends. CDR3 sequence reads: CASTQGSSYNEQFF. DNA of the CDR3: TGTGCCAGCACCCAGGGGAGCTCCTACAATGAGCAGTTCTTC. Filled out from reference TRBV7-9 and TRBJ2-1, the complete variable domain reads DTGVSQNPRHKITKRGQNVTFRCDPISEHNRLYWYRQTLGQGPEFLTYFQNEAQLEKSRLLSDRFSAERPKGSFSTLEIQRTEQGDSAMYLCASTQGSSYNEQFFGPGTRLTVL.

The J gene is TRBJ1-2, the V gene TRBV9; the D is unclear. Per germline, CDR1 SGDLS and CDR2 YYNGEE. V was trimmed by 0 bases and J by 4 bases, leaving 4 bases between them. The length of the CDR3 is 12 residues. Written as DNA, the CDR3 is TGTGCCAGCAGCGTAGGGAGCTATGGCTACACCTTC. Its translation is CASSVGSYGYTF.